This T cell receptor (beta chain) was recovered during a study of T cells after yellow fever vaccination. The wider study: In the case of low-cell-number fractions, SMART-Seq v4 Ultra Low Input was used for preparation. Study findings and constraints: The study found a weaker secondary response that peaked faster, day 5 versus 15. Once the booster was given, most primary-vaccination clones reappeared, at around 95% for CD4 and approximately 88% for CD8. Only a minor proportion of clonotypes was detected across both CD4 and CD8 compartments.

MiXCR was run by TCRdb on the 5' RACE reads, yielding one entry per CDR3 protein. The top ten hold more than 0.55% of the sample, which has over 120,000 distinct CDR3 sequences, 5% to 8% seen once. As for this clonotype: Its specificity is not known.

Looked up from germline, CDR1 is SGHRS and CDR2 is YFSETQ. This CDR3 has 14 amino acids. Trimming stripped 0 bases from V and 8 bases from J, with 11 bases between. The sequencing used CD4+ T cells sorted from PBMCs, collected 10 days after the yellow fever booster vaccination. This receptor was taken from a man aged 25 to 40 who received the YFV17D yellow fever vaccine. This chain uses TRBV5-1 with TRBJ1-4; perhaps TRBD1 as D (6 bases). As DNA, the CDR3 is TGCGCCAGCAGCTTGGGGGGGCCTCAGGAAAAACTGTTTTTT. Translated: CASSLGGPQEKLFF. Filled out from reference TRBV5-1 and TRBJ1-4, the complete variable domain reads KAGVTQTPRYLIKTRGQQVTLSCSPISGHRSVSWYQQTPGQGLQFLFEYFSETQRNKGNFPGRFSGRQFSNSRSEMNVSTLELGDSALYLCASSLGGPQEKLFFGSGTQLSVL.